This T cell receptor (beta chain) was found in a study of T cell responses to AZD1222 COVID-19 vaccine. Sequencing used immunoSEQ multiplex PCR; TCRdb keeps in-frame clones, though not all of them. The table includes 110,000 or so clones, more than 80% detected once. Points from the study as a whole: When two AZD1222 doses had been given, Spike-specific TCR breadth and depth rose. The study sampled repertoires only after the peak T cell response.

Turning to this clone: Antigen specificity is unknown.

J lost 8 bases, V lost 4 bases, and 2 bases had no gene match. Germline V gives CDR1 SQVTM, CDR2 ANQGSEA. This CDR3 is built from 12 residues. The rearrangement joins TRBV29-1 to TRBJ1-4; TRBD1 matches 9 bases. The sequencing used peripheral blood, collected on day 0 of AZD1222 vaccination. This receptor was identified in an adult in good health. CDR3 coding DNA: TGCAGCGTTGGACAGGGGGGAGAAAAACTGTTTTTT. As protein: CSVGQGGEKLFF.